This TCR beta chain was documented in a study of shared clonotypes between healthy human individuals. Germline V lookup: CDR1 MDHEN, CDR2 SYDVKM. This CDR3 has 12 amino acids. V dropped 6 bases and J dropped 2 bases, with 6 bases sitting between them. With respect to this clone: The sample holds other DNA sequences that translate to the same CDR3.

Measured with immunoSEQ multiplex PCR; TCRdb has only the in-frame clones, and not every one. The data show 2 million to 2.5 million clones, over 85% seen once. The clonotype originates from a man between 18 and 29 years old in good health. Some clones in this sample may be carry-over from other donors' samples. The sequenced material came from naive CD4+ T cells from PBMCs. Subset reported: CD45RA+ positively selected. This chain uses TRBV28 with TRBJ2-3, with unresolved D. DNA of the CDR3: TGTGCCAGCAGCTCCGACACAGATACGCAGTATTTT. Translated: CASSSDTDTQYF.